This T cell receptor (beta chain) was recovered during a study of identical twins. TCRdb fed the 5' RACE reads into MiXCR, producing one record per CDR3 protein. The data contain fewer than 250,000 distinct CDR3 sequences, around 9.6% of them singletons. Of note for this clonotype: Its target is unknown.

V dropped 1 base and J dropped 2; count of bases not matched to a gene: 5. Looked up from germline, CDR1 is LNHNV and CDR2 is YYDKDF (reference sequence). The CDR3 has 15 residues. Findings of the study overall: Researchers reported weaker excess twin sharing in beta out-of-frame sequences. Model-predicted out-of-frame TCR alpha sharing fell below observed values in monozygotic twins.

What was sequenced was memory (CD45RO+) T cells sorted from blood. The TCR originated in a woman between 18 and 29 years old in good health. The chain joins TRBV15 to TRBJ2-7; TRBD1 agrees at 7 bases. The CDR3 is CATSRGGDSTYEQYF. The CDR3 DNA sequence: TGTGCCACCAGCAGAGGAGGGGACAGTACCTACGAGCAGTACTTC.